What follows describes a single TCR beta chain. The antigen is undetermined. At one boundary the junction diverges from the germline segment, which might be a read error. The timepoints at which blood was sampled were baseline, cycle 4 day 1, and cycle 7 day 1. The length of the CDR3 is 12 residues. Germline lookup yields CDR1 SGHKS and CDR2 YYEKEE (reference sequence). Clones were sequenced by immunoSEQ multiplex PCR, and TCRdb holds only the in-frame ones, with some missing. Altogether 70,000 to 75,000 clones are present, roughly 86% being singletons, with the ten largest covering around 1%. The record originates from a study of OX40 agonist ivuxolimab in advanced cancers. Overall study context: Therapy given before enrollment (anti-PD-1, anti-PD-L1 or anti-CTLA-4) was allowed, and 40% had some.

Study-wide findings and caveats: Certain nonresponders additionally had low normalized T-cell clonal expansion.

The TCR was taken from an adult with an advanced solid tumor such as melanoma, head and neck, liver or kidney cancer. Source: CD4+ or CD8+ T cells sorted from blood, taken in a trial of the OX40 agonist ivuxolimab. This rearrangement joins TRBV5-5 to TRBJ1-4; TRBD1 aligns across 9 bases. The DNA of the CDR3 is TGTGCCAGCAGTGCGACACAGGGGGCACGGATGTTT. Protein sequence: CASSATQGARMF.